The 10 T cell receptor beta chains listed next were all sequenced from one sample in a study of T cells in Graves' hyperthyroidism and ophthalmopathy. Authors of the study amplified TCR beta CDR3 regions from RNA transcripts. Using the HTBI primer set, a first-round RT-PCR was run on the TCR CDR3. A single record per CDR3 protein comes from TCRdb applying MiXCR to the multiplex PCR reads. In the table there are 600,000 or so distinct CDR3 sequences, roughly 15% of which are singletons. Material for sequencing was blood. These receptors all stem from a woman aged 45-59 years with Graves' ophthalmopathy.

This clonotype was observed at least ten times. The chain's CDR3 is CASSFRLGVGEQYF. The CDR3 DNA sequence: TGTGCCAGCAGCTTTAGACTGGGAGTGGGCGAGCAGTACTTC. The rearrangement links TRBV7-8 to TRBJ2-7; possibly TRBD2 for D (5 bases). The CDR3 is made up of 14 amino acids. The V gene lost 3 bases and the J gene lost 6 bases, with 15 bases spanning the gap. Per the germline V gene, CDR1 is SGHVS and CDR2 is FQNEAQ.

This sequence joins TRBV29-1 and TRBJ2-1; D remains unclear. Deletions cut 3 bases from V and 5 bases from J, with 2 bases between. CDR1 is SQVTM, CDR2 ANQGSEA, per germline. The CDR3 consists of 10 residues. The CDR3 region is CSVEHNEQFF. CDR3 nucleotide sequence: TGCAGCGTTGAGCACAATGAGCAGTTCTTC.

This clonotype has ten or more counts. This chain uses TRBV7-9 with TRBJ1-6; D is undetermined. This CDR3 has 14 amino acids. V was trimmed by 6 bases and J by 6 bases, leaving 12 bases between them. In germline, CDR1 is SEHNR, CDR2 FQNEAQ (reference sequence). CDR3 DNA: TGTGCCAGCAGTTTTAGGGAGGTTAATTCACCCCTCCACTTT. It yields the protein CASSFREVNSPLHF.

V gene TRBV28 combines with J gene TRBJ2-1; 12 bases are a match to TRBD2. Germline-derived CDR1 and CDR2 are MDHEN and SYDVKM. Losses at the gene ends were 2 bases for V and 4 bases for J; bases not matched to a gene: 9. The CDR3 contains 18 residues. This CDR3 is CASSLGLAGGPLYNEQFF. The CDR3 nucleotides read TGTGCCAGCAGTTTAGGGCTAGCGGGAGGGCCGCTTTACAATGAGCAGTTCTTC. Full variable domain (missing parts from reference TRBV28 and TRBJ2-1): DVKVTQSSRYLVKRTGEKVFLECVQDMDHENMFWYRQDPGLGLRLIYFSYDVKMKEKGDIPEGYSVSREKKERFSLILESASTNQTSMYLCASSLGLAGGPLYNEQFFGPGTRLTVL.

This clonotype was observed at least ten times. Written as DNA, the CDR3 is TGTGCCAGCAGGAGGCAGGAAGAGCAGTTCTTC. Protein: CASRRQEEQFF. This chain links TRBV28 with TRBJ2-1, with D unclear. The CDR3 has 11 residues. V shed 6 bases and J shed 10 bases, with 10 bases lying between them. Germline CDR1 reads MDHEN; CDR2 reads SYDVKM.

This clonotype occurred many times. The chain carries TRBV28 and TRBJ2-7; 7 nucleotides line up with TRBD2. The CDR3 consists of 18 residues. Trimming cost V 4 bases and J 1 base; bases outside gene matches: 16. Germline assignment: CDR1 MDHEN and CDR2 SYDVKM. Here the CDR3 DNA reads TGTGCCAGCAGTTGGCCTAGCGGTTCTCAAACCTCGTCCTACGAGCAGTACTTC. It yields the protein CASSWPSGSQTSSYEQYF.

V usage is TRBV4-3 and J usage is TRBJ2-1; tentatively, D is TRBD2 (6 bases). CDR1 is LGHNA and CDR2 is YSLEER in the germline V gene. The CDR3 is made up of 17 amino acids. V was pared by 2 bases and J by 10 bases, with 24 bases between. The CDR3: CASSQPRSGGAPTEQFF. For the CDR3, the DNA is TGCGCCAGCAGCCAACCCCGCTCCGGCGGGGCACCTACGGAGCAGTTCTTC.

This chain joins TRBV6-4 and TRBJ2-3, with 7 bases fitting TRBD2. J was trimmed by 1 base and V by 4 bases; bases with no gene match: 8. There are 16 residues in the CDR3. Per germline, CDR1 MRHNA and CDR2 SNTAGT. This CDR3 reads CASSAGLRYGTDTQYF. In nucleotides, the CDR3 is TGTGCCAGCAGTGCGGGACTACGGTACGGCACAGATACGCAGTATTTT.

This clonotype was seen at least ten times. This sequence joins TRBV10-3 and TRBJ2-2, with TRBD2 matching over 10 bases. Germline CDR1 ENHRY, CDR2 SYGVKD. Trimming cost V 5 bases and J 8 bases; bases outside gene matches: 8. CDR3 length: 15 residues. The CDR3 reads CAISPTPSGSGELFF. The CDR3 nucleotides read TGTGCCATCAGTCCGACACCTAGCGGGAGTGGGGAGCTGTTTTTT.

This clonotype was observed at least ten times. The chain links TRBV18 to TRBJ2-1, with TRBD2 matching 10 bases. The germline CDR1 and CDR2 sequences are KGHSH and LQKENI. Unmatched junction bases numbered 3, after V lost 0 bases and J lost 7 bases. This CDR3 has 15 residues. The CDR3 bases are TGTGCCAGCTCACCACCGCCTAGCGGGAGAAATGAGCAGTTCTTC. Encoded protein: CASSPPPSGRNEQFF. Supplemented by reference TRBV18 and TRBJ2-1, the full variable domain reads NAGVMQNPRHLVRRRGQEARLRCSPMKGHSHVYWYRQLPEEGLKFMVYLQKENIIDESGMPKERFSAEFPKEGPSILRIQQVVRGDSAAYFCASSPPPSGRNEQFFGPGTRLTVL.